The 24 T cell receptor beta chains below all came from one sample that was sequenced in a study of CXCR3-negative and CXCR3-positive naive CD8 T cells. TRB cDNA libraries were made by UMI-labeled 5' RACE. Reanalyzing the 5' RACE reads, TCRdb keeps one entry per CDR3 protein, without DNA. Recorded for this sample: 80,000 to 95,000 distinct CDR3 sequences. What was sequenced was naive CXCR3- CD8+ T cells from blood. Subset reported: CD45RO-CCR7+CD27+CD95- naive CD8+ T cells lacking CXCR3 (TNR3-). The origin of the receptors is a human donor in good health. Some clones in this sample may be carry-over from other donors' samples.

J is TRBJ2-1 and V is TRBV7-6. Germline V gene data show CDR1 as SGHVS and CDR2 as FNYEAQ. CDR3 length: 15 residues. The CDR3 here is CASRLEKSSYNEQFF.

V and J are TRBV3-1 and TRBJ2-1; TCRdb picks TRBD2, but there is no DNA to check that call. Germline CDR1 reads LGHDT; CDR2 reads YNNKEL (reference sequence). This CDR3 has 15 residues. CDR3 in amino acids: CASSFSGGAVYEQFF.

CDR3 in amino acids: CASIGTEPYNEQFF. The chain links TRBV2 to TRBJ2-1; TCRdb's assignment of TRBD2 cannot be checked, as there is no DNA. Germline V gene lookup returns CDR1 SNHLY and CDR2 FYNNEI. This CDR3 has 14 amino acids.

The J gene is TRBJ2-7, the V gene TRBV7-6; TCRdb indicates TRBD1, and absent DNA this call remains unverified. The germline V gene has CDR1 SGHVS and CDR2 FNYEAQ. The CDR3 contains 15 residues. The CDR3 region is CASSLADSLSYEQYF.

The chain links TRBV27 to TRBJ1-5. The CDR3 spans 16 residues. CDR1 is MNHEY, CDR2 SMNVEV, per germline (reference sequence). This chain's CDR3 is CASSLSGGGSNQPQHF.

The genes are TRBV6-2 or TRBV6-3 and TRBJ2-7; TCRdb picks TRBD2, but there is no DNA to check that call. CDR1 and CDR2 (germline): MNHEY, SVGEGT. This CDR3 contains 14 residues. CDR3 in amino acids: CASSYGGGGYEQYF.

J is TRBJ1-3 and V is TRBV29-1. Germline values: CDR1 SQVTM, CDR2 ANQGSEA. The CDR3 is 13 amino acids. Here the CDR3 reads CSVVLYSGNTIYF.

The chain links TRBV7-9 to TRBJ2-7; checking the TCRdb D call of TRBD1 is not possible without DNA. This CDR3 comprises 15 residues. The germline gives CDR1 SEHNR, CDR2 FQNEAQ (reference sequence). The CDR3 reads CASSGPKGGAYEQYF.

The chain joins TRBV29-1 to TRBJ2-2; the TRBD1 assignment by TCRdb is unverifiable without DNA. The CDR3 runs to 12 residues. The germline CDR1 and CDR2 sequences are SQVTM and ANQGSEA. The CDR3: CSVRTNTGELFF.

The rearrangement joins TRBV4-1 to TRBJ2-2; TCRdb outputs TRBD1, but without DNA this stays unchecked. This CDR3 region has 14 residues. CDR1 and CDR2 (germline): MGHRA, YSYEKL. The CDR3 sequence: CASSLRGHGGELFF.

This rearrangement joins TRBV29-1 to TRBJ2-3; TCRdb's assignment of TRBD2 cannot be checked, as there is no DNA. The CDR3 consists of 16 residues. Germline lookup yields CDR1 SQVTM and CDR2 ANQGSEA. The CDR3 spells CSVHQGLAGVGDTQYF.

The chain uses TRBV28 and TRBJ2-7; the D call from TCRdb, TRBD1, cannot be confirmed without DNA. Germline V gene sequence: CDR1 MDHEN, CDR2 SYDVKM. This CDR3 has 16 amino acids. CDR3 region: CASSLTRQGHAYEQYF.

V usage is TRBV29-1 and J usage is TRBJ1-1; without DNA, the TCRdb call of TRBD1 cannot be checked. The CDR3 sequence is 14 residues long. Germline V gene sequence: CDR1 SQVTM, CDR2 ANQGSEA. This CDR3 reads CSVEETGMNTEAFF.

V usage is TRBV29-1 and J usage is TRBJ2-1; there is no DNA to check the TCRdb D call of TRBD2. The CDR3 totals 12 residues. Germline assignment: CDR1 SQVTM and CDR2 ANQGSEA. The CDR3 is CSACIAGVEQFF.

The V gene is TRBV4-3, the J gene TRBJ2-7; without DNA, the TCRdb call of TRBD1 cannot be checked. Germline V gene data show CDR1 as LGHNA and CDR2 as YSLEER. The CDR3 totals 15 residues. The CDR3 is CASSQDGDRTYEQYF.

The CDR3 sequence: CASSEVKFFSYEQYF. The chain is built from TRBV28 and TRBJ2-7. This CDR3 is 15 amino acids long. Germline V gene sequence: CDR1 MDHEN, CDR2 SYDVKM.

The chain uses TRBV15 and TRBJ2-1; TCRdb proposes TRBD1, but this gene call is untestable without DNA. Germline values: CDR1 LNHNV, CDR2 YYDKDF (reference sequence). This CDR3 spans 14 amino acids. CDR3 in amino acids: CATSRPGVSYEQYF.

The CDR3 loop reads CASSLGRGAETQYF. The chain couples TRBV7-6 to TRBJ2-5; checking the TCRdb D call of TRBD1 is not possible without DNA. The germline gives CDR1 SGHVS, CDR2 FNYEAQ. This CDR3 is 14 amino acids long.

The chain carries TRBV5-1 and TRBJ2-3; the TCRdb call, TRBD2, lacks DNA for checking. The CDR3 totals 13 residues. Germline assignment: CDR1 SGHRS and CDR2 YFSETQ. CDR3 amino acids: CASRLDLRDTQYF.

The chain is built from TRBV10-2 and TRBJ2-1; TCRdb's D gene call, TRBD2, goes unchecked for lack of DNA. Germline CDR1 is WSHSY and CDR2 is SAAADI. CDR3 size: 15 residues. CDR3 sequence reads: CASRPPGLASVEQFF.

CDR3 amino acids: CSALGGLGYGYTF. J is TRBJ1-2 and V is TRBV20-1; TCRdb calls TRBD1, which cannot be checked without DNA. Germline values: CDR1 DFQATT, CDR2 SNEGSKA (reference sequence). CDR3 size: 13 residues.

The V call is TRBV15, the J call TRBJ2-1; TCRdb gives TRBD1 as the D gene, but with no DNA this cannot be confirmed. This CDR3 has 14 amino acids. Germline lookup yields CDR1 LNHNV and CDR2 YYDKDF (reference sequence). This chain's CDR3 is CATSRQGNRNEQFF.

V and J are TRBV20-1 and TRBJ1-1; the D gene TCRdb calls, TRBD1, cannot be checked with no DNA. The CDR3 runs to 14 residues. Germline V gene data show CDR1 as DFQATT and CDR2 as SNEGSKA (reference sequence). CDR3 region: CSARGDRGNTEAFF.

The chain joins TRBV7-3 to TRBJ2-3; TCRdb's D call, TRBD1, is unchecked because there is no DNA. Germline assignment: CDR1 SGHTA and CDR2 FQGTGA. CDR3 size: 14 residues. The CDR3 loop reads CASSSLDRTDTQYF. Full variable domain (remainder filled in from reference TRBV7-3 and TRBJ2-3): GAGVSQTPSNKVTEKGKYVELRCDPISGHTALYWYRQSLGQGPEFLIYFQGTGAADDSGLPNDRFFAVRPEGSVSTLKIQRTERGDSAVYLCASSSLDRTDTQYFGPGTRLTVL.